One and the same sample provided the 28 T cell receptor beta chains below, sequenced in a study of blood T cell repertoires in COVID-19. Profiled with immunoSEQ multiplex PCR; TCRdb holds only in-frame clones, not every one. The data hold approximately 670,000 clones, with about 90% observed a single time. The sequenced sample consisted of peripheral blood. The receptors were gathered from a young woman with acute or convalescent COVID-19.

V gene TRBV2 combines with J gene TRBJ1-2; D gene uncertain. Germline V gene lookup returns CDR1 SNHLY and CDR2 FYNNEI. Trimming pared 3 bases from V and 2 bases from J, leaving 10 bases between. There are 14 residues in the CDR3. CDR3 sequence (DNA): TGTGCCAGCAGTGAGTTGAGAGGGAACTATGGCTACACCTTC. It yields the protein CASSELRGNYGYTF.

This chain connects TRBV7-2 to TRBJ2-5; TRBD2 matches 12 bases. Germline lookup yields CDR1 SGHTA and CDR2 FQGNSA. V trimming: 8 bases; J trimming: 2 bases; junction bases outside the gene matches: 6. CDR3 length: 15 amino acids. The CDR3 protein is CASCSSGGAQETQYF. The DNA of the CDR3 is TGTGCCAGCTGTTCTAGCGGGGGGGCTCAAGAGACCCAGTACTTC.

The sample holds one count of this clone. The rearrangement uses TRBV19 and TRBJ2-5; 10 bases fit TRBD2. The V segment lost 5 bases and the J segment 4 bases; nucleotides outside the gene matches: 13. The CDR3 length is 17 residues. CDR1 is LNHDA and CDR2 is SQIVND in the germline V gene (reference sequence). The CDR3 is CASSRGVAGGVGETQYF. DNA of the CDR3: TGTGCCAGTAGTCGCGGGGTAGCGGGGGGCGTTGGAGAGACCCAGTACTTC.

This chain joins TRBV20-1 and TRBJ2-7; 10 bases line up with TRBD1. Germline values: CDR1 DFQATT, CDR2 SNEGSKA (reference sequence). The CDR3 runs 15 residues. Trimming cost V 6 bases and J 2 bases; bases outside gene matches: 10. The CDR3 sequence: CSASMWGTGAYEQYF. As DNA, the CDR3 is TGCAGTGCCAGTATGTGGGGGACAGGGGCCTACGAGCAGTACTTC.

The rearrangement uses TRBV19 and TRBJ1-2; 8 bases map to TRBD1. V was pared by 8 bases and J by 2 bases, with 7 bases of the junction left unmatched. The CDR3 is made up of 14 amino acids. Germline CDR1 and CDR2: LNHDA and SQIVND (reference sequence). The CDR3 coding sequence is TGTGCCAGTGTAGGACAGGGCAACAACTATGGCTACACCTTC. It yields the protein CASVGQGNNYGYTF.

The chain is built from TRBV13 and TRBJ2-1, with 12 bases lining up with TRBD2. Germline CDR1 reads PRHDT; CDR2 reads FYEKMQ (reference sequence). The V and J ends lost 4 bases and 2 bases, in that order; junction bases with no gene match: 3. The CDR3 is made up of 16 amino acids. CDR3 residues: CASSSPSGGAYNEQFF. The CDR3 DNA is TGTGCCAGCAGCTCTCCTAGCGGGGGGGCCTACAATGAGCAGTTCTTC. Filled out from reference TRBV13 and TRBJ2-1, the complete variable domain reads AAGVIQSPRHLIKEKRETATLKCYPIPRHDTVYWYQQGPGQDPQFLISFYEKMQSDKGSIPDRFSAQQFSDYHSELNMSSLELGDSALYFCASSSPSGGAYNEQFFGPGTRLTVL.

This clone was counted ten times or more. The V call is TRBV19, the J call TRBJ2-3; 10 bases are a match to TRBD2. V gave up 0 bases and J gave up 5 bases; unmatched junction bases: 8. This CDR3 contains 17 residues. The germline V gene has CDR1 LNHDA and CDR2 SQIVND (reference sequence). DNA for the CDR3: TGTGCCAGTAGTATAGATCGACCAGCGGGGGGGCAAGATACGCAGTATTTT. This sequence encodes CASSIDRPAGGQDTQYF.

This sequence joins TRBV7-9 and TRBJ1-2; 7 positions match TRBD1. Unmatched junction bases numbered 3, after V lost 1 base and J lost 10 bases. CDR1 and CDR2 from the germline V gene are SEHNR and FQNEAQ (reference sequence). The CDR3 consists of 12 residues. CDR3 protein: CASSLGDRVYTF. The CDR3 coding sequence is TGTGCCAGCAGCTTAGGAGACAGGGTCTACACCTTC.

This clone was picked up one time. The chain employs TRBV3-1 (or the pseudogene TRBV3-2) and TRBJ1-6; D possibly corresponds to TRBD1 (5 bases). The CDR3 has 16 residues. Germline V gene data show CDR1 as LGHDT and CDR2 as YNNKEL (reference sequence). The V gene lost 4 bases and the J gene lost 0 bases, with 10 bases spanning the gap. The chain's CDR3 is CASSPRGSSYNSPLHF. The CDR3, as DNA: TGTGCCAGCAGCCCCCGGGGGAGCTCCTATAATTCACCCCTCCACTTT.

With respect to this clone: The sample carries other DNA sequences with the same CDR3. The chain carries TRBV2 and TRBJ2-2; D not resolved. Germline values: CDR1 SNHLY, CDR2 FYNNEI. Trimming shortened V by 7 bases and J by 2 bases, and 5 bases separated the two germline ends. CDR3 size: 12 residues. The CDR3 sequence is CASNLNTGELFF. Here the CDR3 DNA reads TGTGCCAGCAACCTAAACACCGGGGAGCTGTTTTTT.

The chain joins TRBV5-5 to TRBJ2-3, with 7 bases identical to TRBD2. Germline trimming cut 4 bases from V and 0 bases from J; bases unmatched to any gene: 8. Germline V gene data show CDR1 as SGHKS and CDR2 as YYEKEE (reference sequence). This CDR3 region has 16 residues. The CDR3 DNA follows: TGTGCCAGCAGCCCATGGGACTACCCTAGCACAGATACGCAGTATTTT. Its translation: CASSPWDYPSTDTQYF.

This clone was picked up one time. The chain couples TRBV15 to TRBJ2-5, with TRBD2 matching over 7 bases. J was trimmed by 5 bases and V by 1 base; bases with no gene match: 7. This CDR3 region has 15 residues. Germline loops: CDR1 LNHNV, CDR2 YYDKDF (reference sequence). CDR3 bases: TGTGCCACCAGCAGAGTGGCTAGCGGTCCTGAGACCCAGTACTTC. Translation gives CATSRVASGPETQYF.

The chain combines TRBV5-5 with TRBJ1-2; 10 bases line up with TRBD1. The CDR3 consists of 14 residues. Germline V lookup: CDR1 SGHKS, CDR2 YYEKEE (reference sequence). Trimming took 3 bases from V and 7 from J; bases not matched to a gene: 6. CDR3 in amino acids: CASSSDRGIGGYTF. The CDR3 DNA reads TGTGCCAGCAGCTCGGACAGGGGGATAGGTGGCTACACCTTC.

This chain connects TRBV5-4 to TRBJ2-7; possibly TRBD1 for D (6 bases). Between the trimmed V and J ends, which lost 4 bases and 3 bases, there was a span of 14 bases. CDR3 length: 14 amino acids. The germline V gene has CDR1 SGHNT and CDR2 YYREEE (reference sequence). The CDR3 loop is CASSVQGLHYEQYF. In DNA, the CDR3 is TGTGCCAGCAGCGTTCAGGGGCTACACTACGAGCAGTACTTC.

The DNA for the CDR3 is TGTGCCAGCAGCCCCCGGCAGGGAGGATACAATGAGCAGTTCTTC. The encoded protein is CASSPRQGGYNEQFF. This rearrangement joins TRBV9 to TRBJ2-1; D perhaps matches TRBD2 (6 bases). Trimming took off 4 bases at V and 4 bases at J, with 15 bases between the two ends. This CDR3 region has 15 residues. Germline-derived CDR1 and CDR2 are SGDLS and YYNGEE.

With regard to this clone: This CDR3 is also generated by other DNA sequences in the sample. V usage is TRBV5-1 and J usage is TRBJ1-5; tentatively, D is TRBD1 (5 bases). The CDR3 extends over 15 amino acids. Trimming took 0 bases from V and 7 from J, leaving 14 bases between them. Germline CDR1 reads SGHRS; CDR2 reads YFSETQ. The CDR3 is CASSLEGREGQPQHF. The DNA of the CDR3 is TGCGCCAGCAGCTTGGAGGGCAGGGAAGGCCAGCCCCAGCATTTT.

The chain joins TRBV7-9 to TRBJ2-6; D perhaps matches TRBD1 (5 bases). The CDR3 has 15 residues. CDR1 is SEHNR and CDR2 is FQNEAQ in the germline V gene (reference sequence). V shed 5 bases and J shed 3 bases, with 11 bases lying between them. CDR3 nucleotides: TGTGCCAGCAGCCCGAGGACAAGTGGGGCCAACGTCCTGACTTTC. Translating gives CASSPRTSGANVLTF.

The chain recombines TRBV3-1 (or the pseudogene TRBV3-2) with TRBJ1-5, with 7 bases that match TRBD1. CDR1 and CDR2 (germline): LGHDT, YNNKEL (reference sequence). Trimming took 1 base from V and 4 from J; bases not matched to a gene: 1. The CDR3 has 14 residues. The CDR3 region is CASSQATGNQPQHF. The CDR3, as DNA: TGTGCCAGCAGCCAAGCGACAGGGAATCAGCCCCAGCATTTT.

This rearrangement joins TRBV2 to TRBJ1-1, with TRBD1 matching over 12 bases. The CDR3 length is 14 residues. CDR1 SNHLY and CDR2 FYNNEI come from the germline V gene. With 6 bases clipped from V and 10 bases from J, the junction kept 9 bases outside the gene matches. The CDR3 sequence: CASRPGQGAQAAFF. CDR3 DNA sequence: TGTGCCAGCAGACCGGGACAGGGGGCTCAGGCAGCTTTCTTT.

The chain has TRBV24-1 and TRBJ2-7; 9 bases line up with TRBD2. V trimming: 12 bases; J trimming: 2 bases; junction bases outside the gene matches: 7. Germline V gene sequence: CDR1 KGHDR, CDR2 SFDVKD. The CDR3 runs to 13 residues. The CDR3 DNA is TGTGCCCCCTTGGCTAGCGGGACCTACGAGCAGTACTTC. Translation: CAPLASGTYEQYF.

J is TRBJ2-1 and V is TRBV7-6; 8 nucleotides match TRBD2. The CDR3 totals 16 residues. Looked up from germline, CDR1 is SGHVS and CDR2 is FNYEAQ. V lost 1 base, J lost 5 bases, and 7 bases stayed unmatched. CDR3 bases: TGTGCCAGCAGCTTAGTAAGCGGGGGCCTGGACAATGAGCAGTTCTTC. Its translation is CASSLVSGGLDNEQFF.

The chain has TRBV11-3 and TRBJ2-3, with 9 nucleotides matching TRBD2. The CDR3 runs to 18 residues. J gave up 11 bases and V 4 bases, and 22 bases lay outside the gene matches. Germline V gene lookup returns CDR1 SGHNT and CDR2 YENEEA. The CDR3 DNA is TGTGCCAGCAGCTCCCGGGTCCAAACAAACCTCGGCGGGGGGGAGCAGTATTTT. Protein sequence: CASSSRVQTNLGGGEQYF.

The rearrangement links TRBV3-1 (or the pseudogene TRBV3-2) to TRBJ1-2; 11 bases match TRBD1. Trimming took 2 bases from V and 8 from J; bases not matched to a gene: 7. CDR3 length: 15 residues. The germline V gene encodes CDR1 LGHDT and CDR2 YNNKEL (reference sequence). CDR3 nucleotides: TGTGCCAGCAGCCAACCCCGGACAGGGGGCAAGGGCTACACCTTC. This gives the protein CASSQPRTGGKGYTF.

The chain employs TRBV6-5 and TRBJ2-3; D perhaps matches TRBD1 (5 bases). Trimming removed 4 bases at V and 6 bases at J, with 8 bases between. Germline assignment: CDR1 MNHEY and CDR2 SVGAGI. This CDR3 has 12 amino acids. The CDR3 nucleotides read TGTGCCAGCAGTTCACAGGTGGATACGCAGTATTTT. Its protein is CASSSQVDTQYF.

This clone has just one count. The rearrangement links TRBV30 to TRBJ1-2; no clear D. The V gene's germline CDR1 is GTSNPN and CDR2 SVGIG (reference sequence). V was trimmed by 2 bases and J by 7 bases, leaving 20 bases between them. The CDR3 length is 15 residues. DNA of the CDR3: TGTGCCTGGAGTCCCCGTCCTGGGGAGGGATCTGGCTACACCTTC. This sequence encodes CAWSPRPGEGSGYTF.

To note about this clone: Other nucleotide sequences in the sample specify the same CDR3. The chain combines TRBV9 with TRBJ2-5; TRBD2 matches at 14 bases. Germline CDR1 is SGDLS and CDR2 is YYNGEE. The CDR3 consists of 16 residues. Trimming cost V 4 bases and J 1 base; bases outside gene matches: 3. The CDR3 sequence: CASSLGLAGGQETQYF. CDR3 DNA sequence: TGTGCCAGCAGCCTCGGACTAGCGGGGGGCCAAGAGACCCAGTACTTC.

The J gene is TRBJ2-3, the V gene TRBV30; 8 nucleotides agree with TRBD2. The CDR3 sequence is 14 residues long. The V segment lost 4 bases and the J segment 2 bases; nucleotides outside the gene matches: 5. Germline-derived CDR1 and CDR2 are GTSNPN and SVGIG (reference sequence). This chain's CDR3 is CAWKRGGTTDTQYF. The CDR3 DNA follows: TGTGCCTGGAAGCGCGGGGGGACCACAGATACGCAGTATTTT. Full variable domain (outside the CDR3, taken from reference TRBV30 and TRBJ2-3): SQTIHQWPATLVQPVGSPLSLECTVEGTSNPNLYWYRQAAGRGLQLLFYSVGIGQISSEVPQNLSASRPQDRQFILSSKKLLLSDSGFYLCAWKRGGTTDTQYFGPGTRLTVL.

This clone was observed a handful of times. J is TRBJ2-7 and V is TRBV3-1 (or the pseudogene TRBV3-2); TRBD2 matches 8 bases. V lost 5 bases, J lost 1 base, and 7 bases stayed unmatched. The CDR3 extends over 15 amino acids. Germline V lookup: CDR1 LGHDT, CDR2 YNNKEL (reference sequence). DNA of the CDR3: TGTGCCAGCAGCATAAAGCGGGGGCCTTCCTACGAGCAGTACTTC. Its translation is CASSIKRGPSYEQYF.